Shown below are 27 T cell receptor beta chains from a single sample sequenced in a study of T cells in Graves' hyperthyroidism and ophthalmopathy. RNA transcripts gave rise to amplified TCR beta CDR3 regions. Initially, a first-round RT-PCR of the TCR CDR3 employed the HTBI primer set. MiXCR, applied by TCRdb to the multiplex PCR reads, yields one record per CDR3 protein. The data hold under 450,000 distinct CDR3 sequences, with around a sixth observed a single time. Source material: blood. These receptors were collected from a young woman with Graves' hyperthyroidism.

This sequence joins TRBV19 and TRBJ1-1, with D perhaps TRBD1 (6 bases). Germline lookup yields CDR1 LNHDA and CDR2 SQIVND (reference sequence). CDR3 size: 14 residues. V lost 4 bases and J 4 bases, leaving 13 bases between the germline ends. In DNA, the CDR3 is TGTGCCAGTAGTACAGGGGAGGAGTCCACTGAAGCTTTCTTT. Its protein is CASSTGEESTEAFF.

This clonotype was counted at least ten times. V is TRBV24-1 and J is TRBJ2-7; the D is unclear. The germline gives CDR1 KGHDR, CDR2 SFDVKD. V lost 3 bases and J lost 0, with 8 bases in between. There are 14 residues in the CDR3. CDR3 protein: CATSDRVSSYEQYF. DNA for the CDR3: TGTGCCACCAGTGATAGGGTGAGCTCCTACGAGCAGTACTTC.

The sample holds a few counts of this clonotype. J is TRBJ2-3 and V is TRBV9; 7 bases are a match to TRBD1. CDR1 and CDR2 (germline): SGDLS, YYNGEE. Germline trimming cut 4 bases from V and 4 bases from J; bases unmatched to any gene: 18. This CDR3 region has 18 residues. Here the CDR3 DNA reads TGTGCCAGCAGCCAAGGAAATAACAGGGGATTTTTTCCAGATACGCAGTATTTT. It translates to CASSQGNNRGFFPDTQYF.

This clonotype was counted ten times or more. The chain carries TRBV24-1 and TRBJ2-7; 10 bases map to TRBD1. Germline trimming cut 6 bases from V and 5 bases from J; bases unmatched to any gene: 3. From germline, CDR1 is KGHDR and CDR2 SFDVKD. The CDR3 runs 13 residues. The CDR3 loop reads CATSRDRGDEQYF. As DNA, the CDR3 is TGTGCCACCAGTAGGGACAGGGGAGACGAGCAGTACTTC.

V usage is TRBV7-9 and J usage is TRBJ2-1; TRBD1 matches 10 bases. Germline assignment: CDR1 SEHNR and CDR2 FQNEAQ (reference sequence). V was clipped by 5 bases and J by 8 bases; unmatched bases: 9. This CDR3 spans 15 amino acids. CDR3 sequence (DNA): TGTGCCAGCAGCCCGGACAGGGGGGGATTGGATGAGCAGTTCTTC. Protein product: CASSPDRGGLDEQFF. Supplemented by reference TRBV7-9 and TRBJ2-1, the full variable domain reads DTGVSQNPRHKITKRGQNVTFRCDPISEHNRLYWYRQTLGQGPEFLTYFQNEAQLEKSRLLSDRFSAERPKGSFSTLEIQRTEQGDSAMYLCASSPDRGGLDEQFFGPGTRLTVL.

The chain uses TRBV2 and TRBJ2-1, with 10 bases matching TRBD2. In germline, CDR1 is SNHLY, CDR2 FYNNEI. Trimming cost V 6 bases and J 1 base; bases outside gene matches: 6. This CDR3 has 16 residues. The chain's CDR3 is CASRKLAGRSYNEQFF. The CDR3 DNA is TGTGCCAGCAGGAAACTAGCGGGACGTTCCTACAATGAGCAGTTCTTC.

This clonotype was counted a few times. The V call is TRBV20-1, the J call TRBJ2-6; no clear D gene. CDR1 is DFQATT and CDR2 is SNEGSKA in the germline V gene (reference sequence). The ends were cut back, 0 bases at V and 1 base at J, with 7 bases in the middle. This CDR3 contains 15 residues. DNA of the CDR3: TGCAGTGCTAGAGATGCGAGGTCTGGGGCCAACGTCCTGACTTTC. Its translation is CSARDARSGANVLTF.

This clonotype was detected ten times or more. V usage is TRBV27 and J usage is TRBJ2-1; D not resolved. CDR3 length: 14 residues. Trimming shortened V by 2 bases and J by 5 bases, and 10 bases separated the two germline ends. Germline assignment: CDR1 MNHEY and CDR2 SMNVEV (reference sequence). This CDR3 reads CASSLARNNNEQFF. The CDR3 DNA reads TGTGCCAGCAGTTTAGCCCGGAACAACAATGAGCAGTTCTTC.

The rearrangement uses TRBV6-1 and TRBJ1-3; D is undetermined. This CDR3 contains 14 residues. With 6 bases removed from V and 1 base from J, the gap between germline ends came to 10 bases. CDR1 is MNHNS and CDR2 is SASEGT in the germline V gene. The chain's CDR3 is CASRQTSSGNTIYF. For the CDR3, the DNA is TGTGCCAGCAGACAAACATCGTCTGGAAACACCATATATTTT.

This clonotype was counted at least ten times. The chain employs TRBV20-1 and TRBJ2-7; the match to TRBD1 covers 7 bases. The germline CDR1 and CDR2 sequences are DFQATT and SNEGSKA (reference sequence). The CDR3 runs 13 residues. V was clipped by 3 bases and J by 2 bases; unmatched bases: 4. The CDR3 DNA sequence: TGCAGTGCTAGCGAGACAGGGACCTACGAGCAGTACTTC. Translation: CSASETGTYEQYF.

This clonotype was recorded at least ten times. V gene TRBV2 combines with J gene TRBJ2-7; perhaps TRBD1 as D (6 bases). V lost 8 bases, J lost 5 bases, and 13 bases lay in between. CDR1 and CDR2 from the germline V gene are SNHLY and FYNNEI. This CDR3 is 12 amino acids long. The CDR3 nucleotides read TGTGCCAGCGTTTACAGGGTAAACGAGCAGTACTTC. This translates into CASVYRVNEQYF.

CDR3 DNA sequence: TGTGCCAGCAGTGAAGACAGGGGCCGATTCTCAGCTTTCTTT. It encodes CASSEDRGRFSAFF. The chain recombines TRBV2 with TRBJ1-1; 7 bases map to TRBD1. The CDR3 spans 14 residues. The V gene end was trimmed by 1 base and the J gene end by 10 bases; junction bases not matched to a gene: 9. The V gene's germline CDR1 is SNHLY and CDR2 FYNNEI. Full variable domain (rest looked up from reference TRBV2 and TRBJ1-1): EPEVTQTPSHQVTQMGQEVILRCVPISNHLYFYWYRQILGQKVEFLVSFYNNEISEKSEIFDDQFSVERPDGSNFTLKIRSTKLEDSAMYFCASSEDRGRFSAFFGQGTRLTVV.

The chain has TRBV12-3 or TRBV12-4 and TRBJ1-2; D is unclear. This CDR3 is 13 amino acids long. V lost 2 bases, J lost 8 bases, and 12 bases lay in between. The CDR3 bases are TGTGCCAGCAGTTTAATTTCGCGTGGAGGCTACACCTTC. Amino acid sequence: CASSLISRGGYTF.

The rearrangement uses TRBV4-2 and TRBJ2-1; D is undetermined. There are 15 residues in the CDR3. Trimming pared 2 bases from V and 4 bases from J, leaving 12 bases between. Germline assignment: CDR1 LGHNA and CDR2 YNFKEQ. CDR3 in amino acids: CASSQQEAYYNEQFF. The CDR3 DNA is TGTGCCAGCAGCCAACAAGAGGCCTATTACAATGAGCAGTTCTTC.

This clonotype was picked up many times. This sequence joins TRBV9 and TRBJ1-1; the D gene is possibly TRBD1 (5 bases). Trimming removed 4 bases from V and 0 bases from J, with 13 bases in between. The V gene's germline CDR1 is SGDLS and CDR2 YYNGEE. CDR3 length: 15 amino acids. CDR3 nucleotides: TGTGCCAGCAGCCCTAGCAGGGTTTTGAACACTGAAGCTTTCTTT. Amino acids: CASSPSRVLNTEAFF.

Only a few counts were recorded for this clonotype. The J gene is TRBJ1-2, the V gene TRBV6-1; no definite D call. This CDR3 is 14 amino acids long. The V and J ends lost 1 base and 7 bases respectively, with 13 bases between them. CDR1 and CDR2 from the germline V gene are MNHNS and SASEGT. CDR3 sequence reads: CASSEDEEIGGYTF. The CDR3, as DNA: TGTGCCAGCAGTGAAGATGAGGAGATTGGTGGCTACACCTTC.

This clonotype was observed at least ten times. This chain connects TRBV6-5 to TRBJ2-7, with D possibly matching TRBD1 (7 bases). There are 16 residues in the CDR3. The germline V gene has CDR1 MNHEY and CDR2 SVGAGI. The germline V and J ends were trimmed by 0 bases and 3 bases, with 15 bases remaining between them. CDR3: CASSYSTGTAGYEQYF. The CDR3 DNA reads as TGTGCCAGCAGTTACTCGACCGGGACAGCGGGCTACGAGCAGTACTTC.

The CDR3 loop reads CASSLDSRVCSNQPQHF. The CDR3 bases are TGTGCCAGCAGCTTAGATTCGCGGGTTTGTAGCAATCAGCCCCAGCATTTT. The chain recombines TRBV11-3 with TRBJ1-5; D is unresolved. The CDR3 contains 17 residues. Trimming removed 0 bases from V and 0 bases from J, with 12 bases in between. The V gene's germline CDR1 is SGHNT and CDR2 YENEEA.

Remarks on this clonotype: A much more abundant neighbour one base away suggests this may be a read error. V usage is TRBV29-1 and J usage is TRBJ2-3; D possibly uses TRBD1 or TRBD2 (5 bases each). The CDR3 runs to 14 residues. The V gene's germline CDR1 is SQVTM and CDR2 ANQGSEA. The V end lost 4 bases, the J end lost 4 bases, and 15 bases lay between the germline ends. CDR3 residues: CSVAAGTLADTQYF. The CDR3 DNA reads as TGCAGCGTTGCGGCAGGGACCCTCGCAGATACGCAGTATTTT.

This chain connects TRBV29-1 to TRBJ1-3; D possibly corresponds to TRBD1 (5 bases). Trimming stripped 4 bases from V and 0 bases from J, with 16 bases between. Looked up from germline, CDR1 is SQVTM and CDR2 is ANQGSEA. This CDR3 is 16 amino acids long. The CDR3 here is CSVAGDGVLSGNTIYF. The CDR3 DNA sequence: TGCAGCGTTGCGGGGGACGGAGTACTCTCTGGAAACACCATATATTTT.

This clonotype was seen ten or more times. This rearrangement joins TRBV20-1 to TRBJ1-2, with 7 bases lining up with TRBD1. Germline CDR1 DFQATT, CDR2 SNEGSKA (reference sequence). CDR3 size: 16 residues. The J segment lost 7 bases and the V segment lost 2 bases, leaving 16 bases of the junction unmatched. The CDR3 DNA is TGCAGTGCTAGACCCACCTACAGGGGAGGGGCGTCTGGCTACACCTTC. Amino acid sequence: CSARPTYRGGASGYTF.

The chain has TRBV7-3 and TRBJ1-2; 7 bases line up with TRBD1. V was clipped by 3 bases and J by 7 bases; unmatched bases: 5. CDR3 length: 13 amino acids. Germline values: CDR1 SGHTA, CDR2 FQGTGA. The CDR3 loop reads CASSFRGGSGYTF. CDR3 nucleotides: TGTGCCAGCAGCTTTAGAGGGGGCTCTGGCTACACCTTC. Full variable domain (remainder filled in from reference TRBV7-3 and TRBJ1-2): GAGVSQTPSNKVTEKGKYVELRCDPISGHTALYWYRQSLGQGPEFLIYFQGTGAADDSGLPNDRFFAVRPEGSVSTLKIQRTERGDSAVYLCASSFRGGSGYTFGSGTRLTVV.

A single count supports this clonotype. CDR3 nucleotide sequence: TGCAGCGTCCGGGACCACAATCAGCCCCAGCATTTT. Translating gives CSVRDHNQPQHF. V is TRBV29-1 and J is TRBJ1-5; TRBD1 might be the D (5 bases). Looked up from germline, CDR1 is SQVTM and CDR2 is ANQGSEA. V was trimmed by 6 bases and J by 3 bases, leaving 9 bases between them. The CDR3 is 12 residues long.

The V gene is TRBV11-2, the J gene TRBJ1-1; 9 nucleotides agree with TRBD1. Germline assignment: CDR1 SGHAT and CDR2 FQNNGV. The CDR3 consists of 13 residues. V lost 6 bases and J lost 5; bases outside the gene matches: 4. CDR3 DNA: TGTGCCAGCAGAGGGACAGGGATGACTGAAGCTTTCTTT. Translation gives CASRGTGMTEAFF.

This clonotype has a count of ten or more. V usage is TRBV12-3 or TRBV12-4 and J usage is TRBJ1-6; D possibly corresponds to TRBD1 (6 bases). Trimming removed 8 bases from V and 11 bases from J, with 19 bases in between. The CDR3 has 14 amino acids. The CDR3 sequence is CASAAGARYAPLHF. The CDR3 DNA is TGTGCCAGCGCAGCAGGGGCGCGGTATGCACCCCTCCACTTT.

In its sample, this clonotype was seen once. V gene TRBV3-1 combines with J gene TRBJ2-7, with D possibly TRBD2 on 6 matching bases. Germline V gene data show CDR1 as LGHDT and CDR2 as YNNKEL (reference sequence). V was trimmed by 6 bases and J by 1 base, leaving 16 bases between them. CDR3 length: 15 residues. CDR3 residues: CASSYREQKSYEQYF. In nucleotides, the CDR3 is TGTGCCAGCAGTTATCGGGAGCAGAAATCCTACGAGCAGTACTTC.

This clonotype has more than one count but fewer than ten. This rearrangement joins TRBV15 to TRBJ2-3; weak D call: TRBD2 (5 bases). The CDR3 consists of 15 residues. V lost 0 bases and J 0 bases, leaving 7 bases between the germline ends. Germline values: CDR1 LNHNV, CDR2 YYDKDF (reference sequence). This CDR3 reads CATSREGGSTDTQYF. DNA for the CDR3: TGTGCCACCAGCAGAGAGGGCGGGAGCACAGATACGCAGTATTTT.